Following are 20 T cell receptor beta chains from one sample sequenced in a study of identical twins (dated by TCRdb to the mid-2010s). The library was generated by 5' RACE. The sequencing machine was an Illumina HiSeq 2000. TCRdb took the public reads, trimmed them with fastp at Q25, ran MiXCR for clone calling and kept in-frame beta chains. Every distinct CDR3 protein forms one entry, paired with its most common genes and DNA. A total of around 240,000 distinct CDR3 sequences appear in this sample, about 7.3% of them only once. Approximately 3.7% of the sample belongs to the ten largest clones. The data were also submitted as part of a second study, on yellow fever vaccine responses in identical twins.

The sample taken for sequencing was memory (CD45RO+) T cells sorted from blood. This sample's cell subset or site label indicates: CD45RO+ enriched T cells. The receptors here all came from a woman under 30 in good health.

This clonotype was observed a handful of times. J is TRBJ2-1 and V is TRBV11-3; TRBD2 aligns across 8 bases. From germline, CDR1 is SGHNT and CDR2 YENEEA. The CDR3 runs to 16 residues. J lost 0 bases, V lost 4 bases, and 5 bases had no gene match. The CDR3 nucleotides are TGTGCCAGCAGCTCCATAGCGGGACGCTCCTACAATGAGCAGTTCTTC. The encoded protein is CASSSIAGRSYNEQFF.

This clonotype has at least ten counts. The chain carries TRBV29-1 and TRBJ2-3; no firm D call. This CDR3 is built from 13 residues. The germline V gene encodes CDR1 SQVTM and CDR2 ANQGSEA. V was trimmed by 4 bases and J by 4 bases, leaving 12 bases between them. CDR3 sequence (DNA): TGCAGCGTTGCCGGCTTAGCAGCAGATACGCAGTATTTT. Protein product: CSVAGLAADTQYF.

In this sample, this clonotype turned up a few times. In DNA form, the CDR3 reads TGTGCCAGCAGAGGTGGGACAGGGGGGAACAATGAGCAGTTCTTC. It encodes CASRGGTGGNNEQFF. The chain carries TRBV3-1 and TRBJ2-1; 11 bases align to TRBD1. With 6 bases clipped from V and 5 bases from J, the junction kept 6 bases outside the gene matches. CDR3 size: 15 residues. Germline lookup yields CDR1 LGHDT and CDR2 YNNKEL (reference sequence).

This clonotype was seen at least ten times. The chain joins TRBV5-1 to TRBJ1-3, with a possible D match to TRBD1 (5 bases). Trimming took off 0 bases at V and 2 bases at J, with 6 bases between the two ends. Germline V gives CDR1 SGHRS, CDR2 YFSETQ. The CDR3 contains 14 residues. CDR3 in amino acids: CASSLEQAGNTIYF. CDR3 in DNA: TGCGCCAGCAGCTTGGAACAGGCTGGAAACACCATATATTTT.

The chain recombines TRBV11-2 with TRBJ2-1; a possible D gene is TRBD2 (6 bases). Trimming pared 3 bases from V and 4 bases from J, leaving 16 bases between. The CDR3 runs to 16 residues. Germline CDR1 reads SGHAT; CDR2 reads FQNNGV. The CDR3 DNA is TGTGCCAGCAGCTTGGCCCTCGGCGCGGGGTACAATGAGCAGTTCTTC. Translating gives CASSLALGAGYNEQFF.

This clonotype was counted at least ten times. The gene calls are TRBV5-1 and TRBJ2-1, with TRBD2 as a possible D gene (6 bases). Trimming stripped 0 bases from V and 8 bases from J, with 15 bases between. The germline V gene has CDR1 SGHRS and CDR2 YFSETQ. CDR3 length: 15 residues. CDR3 loop: CASSLAGGGEDEQFF. CDR3 nucleotide sequence: TGCGCCAGCAGCTTGGCCGGGGGTGGCGAAGATGAGCAGTTCTTC.

About this clonotype itself: A much larger clone differs from this one at a single base, so this may be a read error. The chain combines TRBV7-9 with TRBJ1-2; 7 nucleotides agree with TRBD1. This CDR3 is built from 13 residues. The J segment lost 4 bases and the V segment lost 7 bases, leaving 6 bases of the junction unmatched. CDR1 and CDR2 (germline): SEHNR, FQNEAQ (reference sequence). CDR3 protein: CASTRQGSYGYTF. The CDR3 DNA is TGTGCCAGCACCAGACAGGGAAGCTATGGCTACACCTTC.

This clonotype was detected ten times or more. The chain joins TRBV7-2 to TRBJ1-2; possible D gene TRBD1, 6 bases. CDR3 length equals 14 residues. Trimming shortened V by 3 bases and J by 8 bases, and 16 bases separated the two germline ends. Germline CDR1 and CDR2: SGHTA and FQGNSA. CDR3 sequence reads: CASSFTGHSRGYTF. In nucleotides, the CDR3 is TGTGCCAGCAGCTTTACGGGACACTCCCGAGGCTACACCTTC.

On this clonotype itself: This sequence may be a read error, since a much larger clone differs from it by one base. The chain carries TRBV12-3 or TRBV12-4 and TRBJ2-3; possibly TRBD1 for D (7 bases). The V gene lost 6 bases and the J gene lost 1 base, with 17 bases spanning the gap. The CDR3 totals 16 residues. Here the CDR3 DNA reads TGTGCCAGCAGGTTGGGGAGGCAGGGGGGCACAGATACGCAGTATTTT. It is translated as CASRLGRQGGTDTQYF.

The V and J genes are TRBV28 and TRBJ2-3; D remains ambiguous. Between the trimmed V and J ends, which lost 10 bases and 2 bases, there was a span of 16 bases. The germline gives CDR1 MDHEN, CDR2 SYDVKM. There are 14 residues in the CDR3. The DNA for the CDR3 is TGTGCCACCACGAGTATTGGGCTCACAGATACGCAGTATTTT. Encoded protein: CATTSIGLTDTQYF.

This clonotype occurred many times. J is TRBJ2-1 and V is TRBV4-1; D is ambiguous. The germline V gene has CDR1 MGHRA and CDR2 YSYEKL. The CDR3 loop spans 16 amino acids. With 0 bases removed from V and 6 bases from J, the gap between germline ends came to 15 bases. The CDR3 protein is CASSQDVGPQLNEQFF. The CDR3 region has the DNA TGCGCCAGCAGCCAAGACGTAGGTCCCCAACTCAATGAGCAGTTCTTC.

Concerning this clonotype: Since a much larger clone is just one base distant, this may be a read error. The chain is built from TRBV20-1 and TRBJ2-5, with TRBD2 identical over 12 bases. The J segment lost 5 bases and the V segment lost 4 bases, leaving 11 bases of the junction unmatched. CDR3 length: 16 residues. Germline V gene data show CDR1 as DFQATT and CDR2 as SNEGSKA (reference sequence). Here the CDR3 reads CSATPTSGRWRETQYF. The CDR3 DNA follows: TGCAGTGCTACCCCCACTAGCGGGAGGTGGAGGGAGACCCAGTACTTC.

This clonotype was picked up a small number of times. The chain links TRBV20-1 to TRBJ1-5; D unclear. The CDR3 consists of 17 residues. CDR1 and CDR2 (germline): DFQATT, SNEGSKA (reference sequence). Trimming removed 0 bases from V and 4 bases from J, with 19 bases in between. The CDR3 loop reads CSARDRLRSLANQPQHF. CDR3 sequence (DNA): TGCAGTGCTAGAGATCGTCTTAGGAGTCTAGCAAATCAGCCCCAGCATTTT.

This chain links TRBV2 with TRBJ2-7; D is unresolved. This CDR3 comprises 14 residues. Trimming left V 4 bases short and J 0 bases short, with 10 bases between. The germline gives CDR1 SNHLY, CDR2 FYNNEI. CDR3 region: CASSGGPPSYEQYF. CDR3 coding DNA: TGTGCCAGCAGTGGAGGACCGCCCTCCTACGAGCAGTACTTC.

This clonotype has ten or more counts. This chain joins TRBV15 and TRBJ2-1, with TRBD2 matching 7 bases. Germline-derived CDR1 and CDR2 are LNHNV and YYDKDF (reference sequence). The CDR3 spans 15 residues. V dropped 0 bases and J dropped 4; count of bases not matched to a gene: 3. The CDR3 loop reads CATSREAGRYNEQFF. The CDR3 DNA follows: TGTGCCACCAGCAGAGAAGCGGGGAGATACAATGAGCAGTTCTTC.

This chain uses TRBV5-1 with TRBJ2-1, with TRBD2 matching over 10 bases. CDR1 is SGHRS, CDR2 YFSETQ, per germline. Germline trimming cut 5 bases from V and 5 bases from J; bases unmatched to any gene: 7. The CDR3 totals 15 residues. The CDR3 is CASRTGTSVNNEQFF. Here the CDR3 DNA reads TGCGCCAGCAGGACCGGGACTAGCGTCAACAATGAGCAGTTCTTC.

This clonotype was picked up many times. This rearrangement joins TRBV20-1 to TRBJ1-1, with D unclear. Germline assignment: CDR1 DFQATT and CDR2 SNEGSKA (reference sequence). Trimming pared 6 bases from V and 8 bases from J, leaving 16 bases between. The length of the CDR3 is 12 residues. CDR3 in amino acids: CSAIRVITEAFF. The CDR3 nucleotides read TGCAGTGCGATTAGGGTTATCACCGAAGCTTTCTTT.

The gene calls are TRBV19 and TRBJ1-5; no reliable D call. V lost 7 bases to trimming and J lost 7 bases, with 14 bases between them. This CDR3 comprises 13 residues. CDR1 LNHDA and CDR2 SQIVND come from the germline V gene (reference sequence). DNA for the CDR3: TGTGCCAGTATGAACGGGGTCGGGCAGCCCCAGCATTTT. This translates into CASMNGVGQPQHF.

V gene TRBV12-3 or TRBV12-4 combines with J gene TRBJ2-1; 10 bases are a match to TRBD2. CDR3 length: 17 residues. V was pared by 7 bases and J by 0 bases, with 9 bases of the junction left unmatched. Written as DNA, the CDR3 is TGTGCCAGCATTGTATCTAGCGGGGGCCCCTCCTACAATGAGCAGTTCTTC. It translates to CASIVSSGGPSYNEQFF.

V usage is TRBV11-3 and J usage is TRBJ1-1, with D uncertain. The germline CDR1 and CDR2 sequences are SGHNT and YENEEA. The V end lost 4 bases, the J end lost 1 base, and 7 bases lay between the germline ends. There are 13 residues in the CDR3. Here the CDR3 DNA reads TGTGCCAGCAGCTCCGGCTGGAACACTGAAGCTTTCTTT. This translates into CASSSGWNTEAFF.